The 18 T cell receptor beta chains listed next were all sequenced from one sample in a study of cytomegalovirus exposure and HLA in healthy donors (TCRdb year 2017). The library was obtained by the immunoSEQ multiplex PCR assay. For the multiplex PCR, a mixture combining 60 forward primers for TCR Vbeta segments and 13 reverse primers for TCR Jbeta segments was used. TCRdb holds this immuneACCESS table with in-frame rearrangements only. Some clones are missing; in checked studies, unresolved V genes explain under half, and the rest has no known cause. The sample's own table lists 56,000 or so clones. The top ten clones comprise approximately 2.1% of the sample. Input material: PBMCs. The receptor set was obtained from a female donor in good health and CMV-seronegative.

The rearrangement joins TRBV6-5 to TRBJ2-7; no clear D gene. V gave up 6 bases and J gave up 2 bases, with 8 bases separating them. CDR1 MNHEY and CDR2 SVGAGI come from the germline V gene. The CDR3 loop spans 12 amino acids. The CDR3 loop is CASRTRAYEQYF. CDR3 sequence (DNA): TGTGCCAGCAGAACCCGGGCCTACGAGCAGTACTTC.

This rearrangement joins TRBV11-2 to TRBJ2-7; 10 nucleotides align to TRBD2. The CDR3 has 15 amino acids. In germline, CDR1 is SGHAT, CDR2 FQNNGV. J lost 4 bases, V lost 3 bases, and 6 bases had no gene match. The CDR3 DNA is TGTGCCAGCAGCTTCCGAGCGGGAGGGCCGTACGAGCAGTACTTC. Its protein is CASSFRAGGPYEQYF.

The chain couples TRBV7-3 to TRBJ1-3; D gene uncertain. V was cut by 3 bases and J by 0 bases, with 9 bases left in between. This CDR3 is 15 amino acids long. Germline CDR1 SGHTA, CDR2 FQGTGA. The CDR3 sequence is CASSLAAASGNTIYF. CDR3 coding DNA: TGTGCCAGCAGCTTGGCCGCGGCCTCTGGAAACACCATATATTTT.

The gene calls are TRBV4-3 and TRBJ2-1; 12 positions agree with TRBD1. The CDR3 is 15 amino acids. Trimming at V came to 1 base and at J to 8 bases, leaving 3 bases not matched to a gene. Germline values: CDR1 LGHNA, CDR2 YSLEER. CDR3 bases: TGCGCCAGCAGCCAAGGGGACAGGGGGCGACATGAGCAGTTCTTC. It specifies CASSQGDRGRHEQFF.

The V and J genes are TRBV6-1 and TRBJ1-2; 10 positions agree with TRBD1. This CDR3 is 15 amino acids long. CDR1 is MNHNS and CDR2 is SASEGT in the germline V gene. V lost 6 bases, J lost 12 bases, and 16 bases stayed unmatched. DNA for the CDR3: TGTGCCAGCAGAACCCACCATCCGGGACAGGGGACCAACACCTTC. This translates into CASRTHHPGQGTNTF.

The rearrangement links TRBV7-2 to TRBJ2-2; perhaps TRBD2 as D (6 bases). Germline CDR1 SGHTA, CDR2 FQGNSA. V lost 5 bases, J lost 4 bases, and 17 bases lay in between. This CDR3 is built from 16 residues. The CDR3 DNA reads as TGTGCCAGCAGCCCTATCTCGGGAGTGACCACCGGGGAGCTGTTTTTT. It encodes CASSPISGVTTGELFF. Using reference TRBV7-2 and TRBJ2-2 for the parts outside the CDR3, the full variable domain is GAGVSQSPSNKVTEKGKDVELRCDPISGHTALYWYRQSLGQGLEFLIYFQGNSAPDKSGLPSDRFSAERTGGSVSTLTIQRTQQEDSAVYLCASSPISGVTTGELFFGEGSRLTVL.

The chain employs TRBV11-2 and TRBJ2-7, with D possibly TRBD1 on 6 matching bases. The germline CDR1 and CDR2 sequences are SGHAT and FQNNGV. Trimming took off 5 bases at V and 4 bases at J, with 15 bases between the two ends. The CDR3 runs to 14 residues. CDR3 in DNA: TGTGCCAGCAGCGTACCGGGACACGTATACGAGCAGTACTTC. Residues: CASSVPGHVYEQYF.

DNA for the CDR3: TGTGCCAGCAGCCCAGGGGCCCAAGAGACCCAGTACTTC. It translates to CASSPGAQETQYF. J is TRBJ2-5 and V is TRBV7-2; tentatively, D is TRBD1 (6 bases). The CDR3 covers 13 residues. Germline assignment: CDR1 SGHTA and CDR2 FQGNSA. Trimming left V 5 bases short and J 1 base short, with 8 bases between.

The gene calls are TRBV15 and TRBJ1-2; a possible D gene is TRBD1 (5 bases). Germline V gene data show CDR1 as LNHNV and CDR2 as YYDKDF (reference sequence). This CDR3 region has 16 residues. V gave up 1 base and J gave up 8 bases, with 20 bases separating them. The CDR3 DNA reads TGTGCCACCAGCAGAGGCGGGGACGGGTATCGCGCCGGCTACACCTTC. Protein product: CATSRGGDGYRAGYTF.

CDR3 residues: CASSLAGQGNTEAFF. CDR3 DNA sequence: TGTGCCAGCAGCCTGGCGGGACAGGGTAACACTGAAGCTTTCTTT. This chain joins TRBV6-5 and TRBJ1-1; TRBD1 matches 9 bases. Trimming cost V 6 bases and J 2 bases; bases outside gene matches: 7. The CDR3 length is 15 residues. Germline CDR1 reads MNHEY; CDR2 reads SVGAGI.

J is TRBJ1-1 and V is TRBV18, with D possibly being TRBD1 (6 bases). Looked up from germline, CDR1 is KGHSH and CDR2 is LQKENI. V gave up 5 bases and J gave up 3 bases, with 10 bases separating them. The CDR3 covers 13 residues. DNA of the CDR3: TGTGCCAGCTCAACTCAGGGGTACACTGAAGCTTTCTTT. This translates into CASSTQGYTEAFF. The variable domain in full, completed from reference TRBV18 and TRBJ1-1, reads NAGVMQNPRHLVRRRGQEARLRCSPMKGHSHVYWYRQLPEEGLKFMVYLQKENIIDESGMPKERFSAEFPKEGPSILRIQQVVRGDSAAYFCASSTQGYTEAFFGQGTRLTVV.

CDR3 nucleotides: TGCAGCGCCATCCCCCAGGGGAATGGCTACACCTTC. Protein product: CSAIPQGNGYTF. The V gene is TRBV29-1, the J gene TRBJ1-2, with D possibly being TRBD1 (6 bases). Germline V gene lookup returns CDR1 SQVTM and CDR2 ANQGSEA. The CDR3 runs 12 residues. The germline V and J ends were trimmed by 7 bases and 6 bases, with 15 bases remaining between them.

V gene TRBV9 combines with J gene TRBJ1-2; 10 bases fit TRBD1. The germline gives CDR1 SGDLS, CDR2 YYNGEE. CDR3 length: 14 amino acids. V was pared by 5 bases and J by 4 bases, with 5 bases of the junction left unmatched. In DNA form, the CDR3 reads TGTGCCAGCAGGGGGACAGGGGACCCCTATGGCTACACCTTC. Amino acids: CASRGTGDPYGYTF.

The rearrangement links TRBV7-9 to TRBJ1-1; 7 bases are a match to TRBD1. With 5 bases clipped from V and 0 bases from J, the junction kept 6 bases outside the gene matches. CDR3 length: 15 residues. The V gene's germline CDR1 is SEHNR and CDR2 FQNEAQ (reference sequence). CDR3 bases: TGTGCCAGCAGCCTACCGGGACAGCTGAACACTGAAGCTTTCTTT. Translated, it gives CASSLPGQLNTEAFF.

V and J are TRBV29-1 and TRBJ2-1; D is perhaps TRBD2 (6 bases). The germline V and J ends were trimmed by 4 bases and 6 bases, with 19 bases remaining between them. Germline V gene lookup returns CDR1 SQVTM and CDR2 ANQGSEA. The CDR3 totals 15 residues. The CDR3 nucleotides are TGCAGCGTTGCCCGGAGGGCCGAGGATGGCAATGAGCAGTTCTTC. Translating it yields CSVARRAEDGNEQFF.

V usage is TRBV12-5 and J usage is TRBJ2-3, with D possibly matching TRBD1 (6 bases). The V and J ends lost 5 bases and 3 bases respectively, with 15 bases between them. The CDR3 length is 15 residues. The germline V gene encodes CDR1 LGHNT and CDR2 FRNRAP. The CDR3 region is CASGLGQILTDTQYF. DNA for the CDR3: TGTGCTAGTGGTCTCGGACAGATCCTTACAGATACGCAGTATTTT.

The chain carries TRBV4-3 and TRBJ2-7, with D perhaps TRBD2 (5 bases). The V end was cut by 6 bases, the J end by 5 bases, with 14 bases between. The CDR3 length is 13 residues. Per the germline V gene, CDR1 is LGHNA and CDR2 is YSLEER. CDR3 DNA sequence: TGCGCCAGCAGTCTCGTGAGGGCTAACGAGCAGTACTTC. Its protein product is CASSLVRANEQYF.

The chain has TRBV4-2 and TRBJ2-5, with a possible D match to TRBD2 (6 bases). Trimming removed 5 bases from V and 3 bases from J, with 10 bases in between. Per germline, CDR1 LGHNA and CDR2 YNFKEQ. The CDR3 totals 13 residues. CDR3 nucleotide sequence: TGTGCCAGCAGCGAAGGACTAAAAGAGACCCAGTACTTC. As protein: CASSEGLKETQYF.